The 9 T cell receptor beta chains below come from one sample, sequenced in a study of blood T cell repertoires in COVID-19. Sequenced by immunoSEQ multiplex PCR; TCRdb stores in-frame clones only, minus some. Among about 240,000 clones listed, roughly 79% were seen once. The sample was peripheral blood. Receptors were obtained from an elderly woman with COVID-19, enrolled during active disease.

V and J are TRBV5-1 and TRBJ2-5, with TRBD2 identical over 11 bases. Germline V gene lookup returns CDR1 SGHRS and CDR2 YFSETQ. This CDR3 has 15 amino acids. V was clipped by 3 bases and J by 5 bases; unmatched bases: 6. This CDR3 reads CASSSLAGDAETQYF. The CDR3 bases are TGCGCCAGCAGCTCACTAGCGGGGGATGCGGAGACCCAGTACTTC.

This clone was seen only once. V usage is TRBV7-2 and J usage is TRBJ1-6, with D possibly being TRBD1 (6 bases). The germline V gene has CDR1 SGHTA and CDR2 FQGNSA. The CDR3 loop spans 14 amino acids. Trimming stripped 3 bases from V and 16 bases from J, with 19 bases between. The DNA for the CDR3 is TGTGCCAGCAGCTTGGACCTTAAAACAGGGCGGCTCCACTTT. Translated: CASSLDLKTGRLHF.

This clone was counted only a few times. The CDR3 loop is CASGSGQLNTEAFF. CDR3 nucleotides: TGTGCTAGTGGTTCGGGACAGCTGAACACTGAAGCTTTCTTT. The gene calls are TRBV12-5 and TRBJ1-1, with 7 bases matching TRBD1. The CDR3 is 14 amino acids. Germline CDR1 and CDR2: LGHNT and FRNRAP. The V and J ends lost 4 bases and 0 bases, in that order; junction bases with no gene match: 2.

The V gene is TRBV6-5, the J gene TRBJ2-7; D gene unclear. V lost 7 bases, J lost 2 bases, and 12 bases lay in between. This CDR3 region has 13 residues. Germline values: CDR1 MNHEY, CDR2 SVGAGI. The CDR3 reads CASNPHLAYEQYF. The CDR3 DNA follows: TGTGCCAGCAACCCTCACTTAGCCTACGAGCAGTACTTC.

This chain links TRBV12-3 or TRBV12-4 with TRBJ1-5; D gene ambiguous. The CDR3 consists of 13 residues. V lost 7 bases and J 0 bases, leaving 7 bases between the germline ends. CDR3 coding DNA: TGTGCCAGCAAGATCGGTAGCAATCAGCCCCAGCATTTT. Residues: CASKIGSNQPQHF.

The chain combines TRBV5-8 with TRBJ1-1, with unresolved D. CDR1 and CDR2 from the germline V gene are SGHTS and YDEGEE. The V gene lost 3 bases and the J gene lost 3 bases, with 9 bases spanning the gap. The CDR3 covers 13 residues. CDR3 protein: CASSSRRDTEAFF. The CDR3, as DNA: TGTGCCAGCAGCTCCCGACGGGACACTGAAGCTTTCTTT.

The chain carries TRBV6-5 and TRBJ2-7, with TRBD1 matching 10 bases. J gave up 5 bases and V 6 bases, and 4 bases lay outside the gene matches. The germline V gene has CDR1 MNHEY and CDR2 SVGAGI. This CDR3 spans 13 amino acids. The CDR3 protein is CASRGTGDNEQYF. CDR3 DNA: TGTGCCAGCAGGGGGACAGGGGATAACGAGCAGTACTTC.

J is TRBJ1-2 and V is TRBV21-1; no check of the table's D call, TRBD1, against the DNA was made. TRBV21-1 is a pseudogene segment. CDR3 length equals 10 residues. DNA for the CDR3: TGTGCCAGCAGCAGAGGGACAGGGCCCTTC. Protein: CASSRGTGPF.

The chain joins TRBV9 to TRBJ1-1, with D perhaps matching TRBD1 (6 bases). Between the trimmed V and J ends, which lost 0 bases and 0 bases, there was a span of 9 bases. The V gene's germline CDR1 is SGDLS and CDR2 YYNGEE. The length of the CDR3 is 15 residues. CDR3 sequence (DNA): TGTGCCAGCAGCGTAGGGACAGCGATGAACACTGAAGCTTTCTTT. Residues: CASSVGTAMNTEAFF.